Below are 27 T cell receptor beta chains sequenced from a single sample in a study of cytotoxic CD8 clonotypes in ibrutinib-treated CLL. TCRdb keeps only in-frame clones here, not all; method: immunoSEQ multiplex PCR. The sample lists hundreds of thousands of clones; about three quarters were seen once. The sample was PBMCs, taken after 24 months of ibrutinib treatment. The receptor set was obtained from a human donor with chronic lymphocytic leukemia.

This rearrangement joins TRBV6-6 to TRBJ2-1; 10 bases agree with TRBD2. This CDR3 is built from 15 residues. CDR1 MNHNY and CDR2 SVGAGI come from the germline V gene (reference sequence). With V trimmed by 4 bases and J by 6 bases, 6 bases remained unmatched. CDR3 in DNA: TGTGCCAGCAGTTCTAAGCGGGAGGGTGGCAATGAGCAGTTCTTC. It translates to CASSSKREGGNEQFF.

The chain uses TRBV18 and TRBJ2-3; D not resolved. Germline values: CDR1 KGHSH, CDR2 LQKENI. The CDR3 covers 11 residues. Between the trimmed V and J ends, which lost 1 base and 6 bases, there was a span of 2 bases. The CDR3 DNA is TGTGCCAGCTCACCACTCGATACGCAGTATTTT. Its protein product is CASSPLDTQYF.

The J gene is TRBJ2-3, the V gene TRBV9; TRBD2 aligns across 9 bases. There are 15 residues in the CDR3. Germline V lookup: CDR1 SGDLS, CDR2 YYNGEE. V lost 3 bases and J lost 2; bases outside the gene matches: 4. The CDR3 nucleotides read TGTGCCAGCAGCGCGGGACTAGCTAACACAGATACGCAGTATTTT. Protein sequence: CASSAGLANTDTQYF.

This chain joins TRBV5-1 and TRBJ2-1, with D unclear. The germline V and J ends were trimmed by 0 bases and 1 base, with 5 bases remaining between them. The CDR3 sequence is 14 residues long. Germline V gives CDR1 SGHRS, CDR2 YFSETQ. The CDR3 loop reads CASSLEGSYNEQFF. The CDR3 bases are TGCGCCAGCAGCTTGGAAGGATCCTACAATGAGCAGTTCTTC.

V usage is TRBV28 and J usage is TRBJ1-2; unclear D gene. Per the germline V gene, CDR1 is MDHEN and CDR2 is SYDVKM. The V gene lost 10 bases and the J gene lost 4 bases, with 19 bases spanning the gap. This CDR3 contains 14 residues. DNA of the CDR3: TGTGCCACCCTGAGTGAGGGCGTTATCTATGGCTACACCTTC. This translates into CATLSEGVIYGYTF.

The CDR3 DNA is TGTGCCAGCAGCTTAGATGGCCAGAACACTGAAGCTTTCTTT. Residues: CASSLDGQNTEAFF. The chain links TRBV7-2 to TRBJ1-1, with D unresolved. The V gene's germline CDR1 is SGHTA and CDR2 FQGNSA. V lost 1 base, J lost 1 base, and 7 bases lay in between. The CDR3 is 14 amino acids.

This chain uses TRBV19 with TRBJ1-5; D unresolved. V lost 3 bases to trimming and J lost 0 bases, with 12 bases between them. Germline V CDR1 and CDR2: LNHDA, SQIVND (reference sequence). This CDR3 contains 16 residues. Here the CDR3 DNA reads TGTGCCAGTAGTATCGACGGTTACCCTAGCAATCAGCCCCAGCATTTT. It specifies CASSIDGYPSNQPQHF.

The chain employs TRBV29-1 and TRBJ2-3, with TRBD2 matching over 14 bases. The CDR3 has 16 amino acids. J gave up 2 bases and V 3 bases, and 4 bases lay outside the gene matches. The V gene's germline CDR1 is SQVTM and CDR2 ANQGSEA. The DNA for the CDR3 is TGCAGCGTTGAGGGACTAGCGGGAGCCCACACAGATACGCAGTATTTT. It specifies CSVEGLAGAHTDTQYF.

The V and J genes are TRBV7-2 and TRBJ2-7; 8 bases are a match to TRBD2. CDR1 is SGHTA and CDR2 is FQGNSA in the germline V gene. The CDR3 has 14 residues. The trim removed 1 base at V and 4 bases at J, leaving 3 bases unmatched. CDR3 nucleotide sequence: TGTGCCAGCAGCTTAGGGAGCGGGGGATACGAGCAGTACTTC. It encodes CASSLGSGGYEQYF.

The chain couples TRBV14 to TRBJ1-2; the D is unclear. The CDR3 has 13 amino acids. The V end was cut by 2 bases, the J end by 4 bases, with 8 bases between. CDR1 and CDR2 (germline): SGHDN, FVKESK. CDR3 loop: CASSQSGVYGYTF. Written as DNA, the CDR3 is TGTGCCAGCAGCCAATCTGGGGTCTATGGCTACACCTTC.

The CDR3 loop reads CASSRAGEAKNIQYF. The CDR3, as DNA: TGTGCCAGCAGTCGTGCAGGGGAGGCCAAAAACATTCAGTACTTC. The rearrangement joins TRBV6-5 to TRBJ2-4; weak D call: TRBD1 (6 bases). V was shortened by 5 bases and J by 1 base, with 12 bases between the two germline ends. In germline, CDR1 is MNHEY, CDR2 SVGAGI. This CDR3 has 15 residues.

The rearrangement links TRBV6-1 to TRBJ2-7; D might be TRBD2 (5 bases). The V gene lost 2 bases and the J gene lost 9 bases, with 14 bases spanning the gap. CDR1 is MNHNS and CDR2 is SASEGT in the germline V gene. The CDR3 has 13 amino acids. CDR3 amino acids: CASSERWGERQYF. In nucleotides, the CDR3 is TGTGCCAGCAGTGAACGTTGGGGAGAGAGGCAGTACTTC.

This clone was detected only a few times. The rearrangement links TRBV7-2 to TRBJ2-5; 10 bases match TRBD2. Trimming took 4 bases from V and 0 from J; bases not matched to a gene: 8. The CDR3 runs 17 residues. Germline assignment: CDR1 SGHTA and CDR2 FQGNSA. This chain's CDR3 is CASSSREREGYQETQYF. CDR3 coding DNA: TGTGCCAGCAGCTCCCGGGAGCGGGAGGGGTACCAAGAGACCCAGTACTTC.

The CDR3 loop reads CASQSLGGTKNIQYF. As DNA, the CDR3 is TGTGCCAGCCAATCGCTAGGGGGAACCAAAAACATTCAGTACTTC. The gene calls are TRBV2 and TRBJ2-4, with D perhaps TRBD1 (6 bases). The germline gives CDR1 SNHLY, CDR2 FYNNEI. V lost 8 bases to trimming and J lost 2 bases, with 16 bases between them. The CDR3 extends over 15 amino acids.

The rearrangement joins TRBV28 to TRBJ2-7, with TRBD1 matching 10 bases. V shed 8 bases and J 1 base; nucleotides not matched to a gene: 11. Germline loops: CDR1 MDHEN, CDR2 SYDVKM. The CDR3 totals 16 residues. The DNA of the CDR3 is TGTGCCAGCTCCAGACAGGGGGCAATCGGATCCTACGAGCAGTACTTC. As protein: CASSRQGAIGSYEQYF. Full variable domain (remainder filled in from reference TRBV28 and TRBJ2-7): DVKVTQSSRYLVKRTGEKVFLECVQDMDHENMFWYRQDPGLGLRLIYFSYDVKMKEKGDIPEGYSVSREKKERFSLILESASTNQTSMYLCASSRQGAIGSYEQYFGPGTRLTVT.

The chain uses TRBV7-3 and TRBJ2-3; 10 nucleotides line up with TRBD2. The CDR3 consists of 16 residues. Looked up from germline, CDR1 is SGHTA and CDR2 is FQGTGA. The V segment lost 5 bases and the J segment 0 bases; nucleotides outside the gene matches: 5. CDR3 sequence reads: CASSATSGPSTDTQYF. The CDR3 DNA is TGTGCCAGCAGCGCGACTAGCGGGCCTAGCACAGATACGCAGTATTTT.

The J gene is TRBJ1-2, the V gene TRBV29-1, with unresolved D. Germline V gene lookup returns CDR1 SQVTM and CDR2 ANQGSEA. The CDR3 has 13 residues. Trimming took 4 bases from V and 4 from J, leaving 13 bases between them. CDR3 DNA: TGCAGCGTTGTGGAGGGAATTGGCTATGGCTACACCTTC. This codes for CSVVEGIGYGYTF.

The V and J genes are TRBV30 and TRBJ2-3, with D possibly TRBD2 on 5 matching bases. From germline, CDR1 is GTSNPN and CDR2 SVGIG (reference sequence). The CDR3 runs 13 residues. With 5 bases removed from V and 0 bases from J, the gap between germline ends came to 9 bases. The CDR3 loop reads CAWGLGSTDTQYF. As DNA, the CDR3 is TGTGCCTGGGGACTGGGGAGCACAGATACGCAGTATTTT. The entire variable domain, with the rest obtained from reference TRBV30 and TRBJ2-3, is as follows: SQTIHQWPATLVQPVGSPLSLECTVEGTSNPNLYWYRQAAGRGLQLLFYSVGIGQISSEVPQNLSASRPQDRQFILSSKKLLLSDSGFYLCAWGLGSTDTQYFGPGTRLTVL.

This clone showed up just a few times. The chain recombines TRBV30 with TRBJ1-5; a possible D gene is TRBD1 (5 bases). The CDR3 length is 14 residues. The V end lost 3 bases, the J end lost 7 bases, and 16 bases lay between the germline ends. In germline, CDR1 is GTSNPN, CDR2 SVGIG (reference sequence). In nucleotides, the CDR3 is TGTGCCTGGAGCAGGGAGGGTATCAGGCAGCCCCAGCATTTT. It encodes CAWSREGIRQPQHF.

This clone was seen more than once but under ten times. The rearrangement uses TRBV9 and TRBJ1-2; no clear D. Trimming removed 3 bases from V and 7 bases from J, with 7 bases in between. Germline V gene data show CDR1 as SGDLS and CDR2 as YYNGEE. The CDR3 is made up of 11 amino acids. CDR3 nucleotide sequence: TGTGCCAGCAGCGACTCTGGTGGCTACACCTTC. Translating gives CASSDSGGYTF.

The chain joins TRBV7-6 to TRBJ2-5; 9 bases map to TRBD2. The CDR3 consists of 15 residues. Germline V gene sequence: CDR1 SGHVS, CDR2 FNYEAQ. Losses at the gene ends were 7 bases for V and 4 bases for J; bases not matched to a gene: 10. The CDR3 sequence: CASTFIAGVRETQYF. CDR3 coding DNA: TGTGCCAGCACGTTCATAGCGGGAGTCCGAGAGACCCAGTACTTC.

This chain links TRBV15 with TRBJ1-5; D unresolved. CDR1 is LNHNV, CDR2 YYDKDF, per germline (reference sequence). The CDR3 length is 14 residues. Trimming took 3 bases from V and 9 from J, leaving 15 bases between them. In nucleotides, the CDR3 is TGTGCCACCAGCAGGGCCGGTGACATCGGGCCCCAGCATTTT. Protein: CATSRAGDIGPQHF.

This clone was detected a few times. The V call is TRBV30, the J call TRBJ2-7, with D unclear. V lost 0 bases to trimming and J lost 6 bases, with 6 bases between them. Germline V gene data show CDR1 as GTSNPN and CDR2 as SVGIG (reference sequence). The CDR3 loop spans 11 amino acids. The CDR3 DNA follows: TGTGCCTGGAGTGTAGGTCCCGAGCAGTACTTC. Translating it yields CAWSVGPEQYF.

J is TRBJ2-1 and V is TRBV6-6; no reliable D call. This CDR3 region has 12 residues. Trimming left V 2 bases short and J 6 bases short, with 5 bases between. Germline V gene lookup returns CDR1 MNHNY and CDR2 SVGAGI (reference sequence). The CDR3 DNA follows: TGTGCCAGCAGTTACCAGTCCAATGAGCAGTTCTTC. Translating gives CASSYQSNEQFF.

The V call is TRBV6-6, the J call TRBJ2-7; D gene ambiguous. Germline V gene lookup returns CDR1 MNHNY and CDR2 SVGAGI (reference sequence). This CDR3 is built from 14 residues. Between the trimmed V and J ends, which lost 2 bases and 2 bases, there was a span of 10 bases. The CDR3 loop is CASSYLSQTYEQYF. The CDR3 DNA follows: TGTGCCAGCAGTTACCTTTCCCAAACCTACGAGCAGTACTTC.

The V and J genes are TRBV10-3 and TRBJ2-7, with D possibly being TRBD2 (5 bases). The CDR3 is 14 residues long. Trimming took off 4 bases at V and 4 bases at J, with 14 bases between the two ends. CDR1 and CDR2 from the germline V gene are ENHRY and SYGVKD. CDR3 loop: CAISAGTWGYEQYF. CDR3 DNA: TGTGCCATCAGTGCGGGAACCTGGGGATACGAGCAGTACTTC.

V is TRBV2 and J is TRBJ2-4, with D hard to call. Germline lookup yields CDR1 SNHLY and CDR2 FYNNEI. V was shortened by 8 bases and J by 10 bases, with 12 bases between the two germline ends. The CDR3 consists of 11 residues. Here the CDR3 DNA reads TGTGCCAGCGAGATTGGGTCAATTCAGTACTTC. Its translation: CASEIGSIQYF.